Sequencing of this TCR beta chain was carried out in a study of T cell responses to AZD1222 COVID-19 vaccine. The study, taken as a whole, reports: CD4 TCRs linked to vaccination spanned spike, dominating at 160-218 and 743-854. It should be noted that donors were predominantly white British and more often female, and clonal diversity was possibly underestimated.

Libraries were prepared by immunoSEQ multiplex PCR; TCRdb keeps only in-frame clonotypes and omits some of them. The sample yields roughly 70,000 clones, 75% to 95% seen once. Germline-derived CDR1 and CDR2 are SGHRS and YFSETQ. With 8 bases removed from V and 2 bases from J, the gap between germline ends came to 11 bases. The CDR3 loop spans 14 amino acids. Note on this clone: Its antigen is still unknown.

The specimen comprised peripheral blood, sampled 28 days after the second dose of the MenACWY control vaccine. The receptor was isolated from an adult who received the MenACWY meningococcal vaccine as a control. The rearrangement links TRBV5-1 to TRBJ2-6; the D gene is possibly TRBD1 (6 bases). The DNA of the CDR3 is TGCGCCAGTGATACAGGGCCTGGGGCCAACGTCCTGACTTTC. Amino acids: CASDTGPGANVLTF.